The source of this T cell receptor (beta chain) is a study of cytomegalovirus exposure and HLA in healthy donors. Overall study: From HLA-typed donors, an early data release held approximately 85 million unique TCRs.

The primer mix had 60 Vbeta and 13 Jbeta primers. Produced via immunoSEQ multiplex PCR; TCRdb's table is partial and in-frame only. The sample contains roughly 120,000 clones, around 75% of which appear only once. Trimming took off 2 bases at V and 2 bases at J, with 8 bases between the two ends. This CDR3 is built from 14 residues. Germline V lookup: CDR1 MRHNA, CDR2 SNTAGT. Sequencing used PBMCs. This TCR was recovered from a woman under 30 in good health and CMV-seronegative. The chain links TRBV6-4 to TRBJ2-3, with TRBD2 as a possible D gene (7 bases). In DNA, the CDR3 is TGTGCCAGCAGTGACGGGGGGGCCACAGATACGCAGTATTTT. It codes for CASSDGGATDTQYF.